This TCR beta chain comes out of a study of memory CD4+ T cells and cytomegalovirus serostatus. Concerning this clone itself: Its antigen is currently unknown.

Study-level results: CD4+ memory repertoires contained about two fifths of the roughly 160 reported CMV TCRbeta sequences.

Study processing details: Out-of-frame sequences were removed, leaving 2,204,828 distinct TCRbeta sequences. Sequencing was performed with immunoSEQ multiplex PCR; in TCRdb, only in-frame clones are kept and a portion is missing. The DNA gave D and trimming, while V, J and clone size come from that table. Of under 65,000 clones listed, 78% are singletons. Single viable CD3+CD4+CD8-CD45RO+ cells were sorted as the memory CD4+ T cells. Total CD4+ T cells were enriched by CD4 positive selection. Germline V lookup: CDR1 SGHTS, CDR2 YDEGEE. After removal of 5 bases from V and 4 bases from J, the junction contained 6 bases not matched to a gene. The CDR3 extends over 16 amino acids.

Source material: memory CD4+ T cells from blood. The TCR was taken from an adult in good health and CMV-seronegative. The J gene is TRBJ2-3, the V gene TRBV5-8; TRBD2 matches at 14 bases. Here the CDR3 DNA reads TGTGCCAGCAGTTCGGGACTAGCGGGAGACGCAGATACGCAGTATTTT. Encoded protein: CASSSGLAGDADTQYF.